This TCR beta chain was captured by sequencing in a study of T-cell memory formation after mild COVID-19. Study-level results: Researchers found some responding clones in pre-infection memory, a sign that cross-reactive memory joined.

The V gene's germline CDR1 is SGHTA and CDR2 FQGNSA. With 5 bases clipped from V and 4 bases from J, the junction kept 8 bases outside the gene matches. The CDR3 spans 16 residues. Amplification by 5'RACE using constant-segment primers produced TCR alpha and TCR beta cDNA libraries that carried sample barcodes and UMIs. In TCRdb, the 5' RACE reads were re-called with MiXCR into one record per CDR3 protein. Among about 560,000 distinct CDR3 sequences listed, about 20% were seen once. The sample holds a few counts of this clonotype. Its antigen is unidentified. The rearrangement joins TRBV7-2 to TRBJ2-1, with 10 positions matching TRBD2. Sequenced input: PBMCs or a T cell subset sorted from them (not recorded which). This receptor was obtained from an adult woman who had mild COVID-19 (a few samples of this study predate the infection). Cell type and time point are not known. CDR3 nucleotides: TGTGCCAGCAGCCGCCGGCCTAGCGGGAGATACAATGAGCAGTTCTTC. It encodes CASSRRPSGRYNEQFF.